This T cell receptor beta chain came from a study of CD8+ T cells in alopecia areata. The wider study: Tofacitinib lasted 6 to 18 months, then 6 months off drug.

Remarks on this clone: The antigen is undetermined.

V was shortened by 5 bases and J by 1 base, with 11 bases between the two germline ends. Germline loops: CDR1 SGHAT, CDR2 FQNNGV. CDR3 length equals 14 residues. Study outcomes and limitations: Tofacitinib delivered significant drops in scalp clonality and in expanded CD8+ clones among the top 100. During tofacitinib treatment, many expanded lesional clones remained in scalp and blood.

Following extraction, RNA underwent reverse transcription to cDNA, which served as the sequencing template. Only in-frame clones appear in the TCRdb table, and some are missing; sequencing was by immunoSEQ multiplex PCR. The sample has 150,000 to 200,000 clones; 45% to 65% are singletons. Noted treatment: oral pan-JAK inhibitor, 5-10 mg twice daily. This chain uses TRBV11-2 with TRBJ2-5; D might be TRBD1 (5 bases). Sequencing was performed on CD4+ T cells sorted from blood, taken at week 4, from a patient treated with tofacitinib. The sequence came from a human donor with alopecia areata. The CDR3: CASSLGHPQETQYF. The CDR3 DNA sequence: TGTGCCAGCAGCCTCGGACATCCCCAAGAGACCCAGTACTTC.